These 10 T cell receptor beta chains originate from one sample sequenced in a study of T cells in Graves' hyperthyroidism and ophthalmopathy. The CDR3 regions of TCR beta were amplified from RNA transcripts. The TCR CDR3 was amplified in a first-round RT-PCR using the HTBI primer set. MiXCR, run by TCRdb on the multiplex PCR reads, gives a single entry per CDR3 protein. Here the sample spans some 600,000 distinct CDR3 sequences, about 14% being singletons. The sample was blood. These receptor sequences come from a woman in her 30s with Graves' hyperthyroidism that later progressed to Graves' ophthalmopathy.

This clonotype was counted many times. The V gene is TRBV6-2 or TRBV6-3, the J gene TRBJ1-2; possible D gene TRBD1, 5 bases. V was pared by 5 bases and J by 7 bases, with 17 bases between. CDR3 length equals 14 residues. CDR1 is MNHEY, CDR2 SVGEGT, per germline. Here the CDR3 DNA reads TGTGCCAGCAGTCCGACCAGGGCTCCCCCTGGCTACACCTTC. This encodes CASSPTRAPPGYTF.

This chain joins TRBV7-9 and TRBJ2-1; the D gene is possibly TRBD1 (7 bases). CDR3 length equals 15 residues. Trimming left V 5 bases short and J 3 bases short, with 14 bases between. CDR1 and CDR2 from the germline V gene are SEHNR and FQNEAQ (reference sequence). The CDR3 sequence: CASSPRGTDYNEQFF. In DNA form, the CDR3 reads TGTGCCAGCAGCCCTCGCGGGACAGACTACAATGAGCAGTTCTTC.

The chain joins TRBV4-1 to TRBJ2-1, with 11 bases that match TRBD2. Germline CDR1 is MGHRA and CDR2 is YSYEKL. V shed 0 bases and J 6 bases; nucleotides not matched to a gene: 4. The CDR3 length is 16 residues. CDR3 sequence reads: CASSQEVLAGANEQFF. CDR3 bases: TGCGCCAGCAGCCAAGAGGTACTAGCGGGAGCCAATGAGCAGTTCTTC.

This clonotype was recorded only once. V usage is TRBV19 and J usage is TRBJ2-1; no firm D call. Trimming pared 3 bases from V and 10 bases from J, leaving 13 bases between. The CDR3 runs 13 residues. Germline CDR1 is LNHDA and CDR2 is SQIVND (reference sequence). The CDR3 DNA reads as TGTGCCAGTAGTATGGGCCCCGTCGGAGAGCAGTTCTTC. This encodes CASSMGPVGEQFF. The full variable domain, rest sourced from reference TRBV19 and TRBJ2-1, is DGGITQSPKYLFRKEGQNVTLSCEQNLNHDAMYWYRQDPGQGLRLIYYSQIVNDFQKGDIAEGYSVSREKKESFPLTVTSAQKNPTAFYLCASSMGPVGEQFFGPGTRLTVL.

In its sample, this clonotype was seen many times. The chain uses TRBV30 and TRBJ2-5, with D unclear. Trimming removed 1 base from V and 5 bases from J, with 8 bases in between. Per the germline V gene, CDR1 is GTSNPN and CDR2 is SVGIG (reference sequence). The length of the CDR3 is 12 residues. Written as DNA, the CDR3 is TGTGCCTGGAGTGCGCTCCGTGAGACCCAGTACTTC. Protein sequence: CAWSALRETQYF.

This clonotype was recorded many times. The J gene is TRBJ1-1, the V gene TRBV6-1; D not resolved. V lost 4 bases and J 3 bases, leaving 9 bases between the germline ends. CDR3 length: 13 amino acids. Germline CDR1 reads MNHNS; CDR2 reads SASEGT. The CDR3 spells CASSVGRHTEAFF. In nucleotides, the CDR3 is TGTGCCAGCAGTGTTGGACGGCACACTGAAGCTTTCTTT.

This clonotype appeared many times. The chain employs TRBV30 and TRBJ2-3; 9 positions agree with TRBD1. V shed 0 bases and J 3 bases; nucleotides not matched to a gene: 4. This CDR3 has 15 amino acids. Germline-derived CDR1 and CDR2 are GTSNPN and SVGIG (reference sequence). CDR3 in DNA: TGTGCCTGGAGTGTACAGGGGGCGAGGACAGATACGCAGTATTTT. It is translated as CAWSVQGARTDTQYF. Based on the CDR3 plus reference TRBV30 and TRBJ2-3, the full variable domain is SQTIHQWPATLVQPVGSPLSLECTVEGTSNPNLYWYRQAAGRGLQLLFYSVGIGQISSEVPQNLSASRPQDRQFILSSKKLLLSDSGFYLCAWSVQGARTDTQYFGPGTRLTVL.

There are many counts of this clonotype. This chain links TRBV7-2 with TRBJ1-6; possibly TRBD1 for D (6 bases). Trimming pared 4 bases from V and 9 bases from J, leaving 13 bases between. Germline CDR1 is SGHTA and CDR2 is FQGNSA. The CDR3 loop spans 14 amino acids. The CDR3, as DNA: TGTGCCAGCAGCTCACCGGACAGACGTTCACCCCTCCACTTT. Translated, it gives CASSSPDRRSPLHF.

The chain carries TRBV9 and TRBJ2-3; D remains unclear. The CDR3 totals 14 residues. CDR1 SGDLS and CDR2 YYNGEE come from the germline V gene. Trimming took off 4 bases at V and 4 bases at J, with 13 bases between the two ends. The CDR3 loop is CASSYDKFADTQYF. The CDR3 DNA is TGTGCCAGCAGCTATGACAAGTTTGCAGATACGCAGTATTTT.

This clonotype was counted only a few times. The V and J genes are TRBV13 and TRBJ2-1; no reliable D call. Per germline, CDR1 PRHDT and CDR2 FYEKMQ (reference sequence). Between the trimmed V and J ends, which lost 1 base and 0 bases, there was a span of 10 bases. The CDR3 has 16 amino acids. CDR3 bases: TGTGCCAGCAGCTTAGTTGGCGGAGTCTCCTACAATGAGCAGTTCTTC. Amino acid sequence: CASSLVGGVSYNEQFF. Using reference TRBV13 and TRBJ2-1 for the parts outside the CDR3, the full variable domain is AAGVIQSPRHLIKEKRETATLKCYPIPRHDTVYWYQQGPGQDPQFLISFYEKMQSDKGSIPDRFSAQQFSDYHSELNMSSLELGDSALYFCASSLVGGVSYNEQFFGPGTRLTVL.